The 15 T cell receptor beta chains listed next were all sequenced from one sample in a study of blood T cell repertoires in COVID-19. Assay: immunoSEQ multiplex PCR; the TCRdb copy retains only in-frame clones and omits some. The profile shows roughly 250,000 clones, more than 75% of them singletons. The source material was PBMCs or T cells enriched from blood (not recorded which). Receptor source: a woman in her 40s with acute COVID-19.

V gene TRBV24-1 combines with J gene TRBJ2-1; 9 bases match TRBD2. In germline, CDR1 is KGHDR, CDR2 SFDVKD. This CDR3 is 16 amino acids long. V lost 3 bases, J lost 2 bases, and 4 bases stayed unmatched. Written as DNA, the CDR3 is TGTGCCACCAGTGATCCTATAGCGGGGGCCTACAATGAGCAGTTCTTC. As protein: CATSDPIAGAYNEQFF.

This chain links TRBV2 with TRBJ2-1; D may be TRBD2 (5 bases). The CDR3 consists of 12 residues. Trimming took 7 bases from V and 8 from J, leaving 12 bases between them. Per germline, CDR1 SNHLY and CDR2 FYNNEI. CDR3 DNA: TGTGCCAGCACCGGGAATGGTTATGAGCAGTTCTTC. It yields the protein CASTGNGYEQFF.

The V gene is TRBV5-4, the J gene TRBJ1-3; D perhaps matches TRBD1 (6 bases). The germline V gene encodes CDR1 SGHNT and CDR2 YYREEE (reference sequence). The CDR3 is made up of 16 amino acids. V lost 0 bases to trimming and J lost 3 bases, with 13 bases between them. The CDR3 nucleotides read TGTGCCAGCAGCTTGGTGGGGACAAGGAGTGGAAACACCATATATTTT. It encodes CASSLVGTRSGNTIYF.

This chain connects TRBV11-3 to TRBJ2-7, with D possibly TRBD2 on 6 matching bases. Looked up from germline, CDR1 is SGHNT and CDR2 is YENEEA. The V end lost 5 bases, the J end lost 2 bases, and 16 bases lay between the germline ends. This CDR3 is built from 15 residues. CDR3 sequence: CASSNNPGVTYEQYF. DNA for the CDR3: TGTGCCAGCAGCAACAACCCGGGAGTCACCTACGAGCAGTACTTC.

CDR3 sequence (DNA): TGTGCCAGCAGCCCTATAGGGGGCGGAGGAAACAATGAGCAGTTCTTC. Translated: CASSPIGGGGNNEQFF. The J gene is TRBJ2-1, the V gene TRBV14; 7 bases map to TRBD1. Germline V gene data show CDR1 as SGHDN and CDR2 as FVKESK. V was pared by 4 bases and J by 5 bases, with 11 bases of the junction left unmatched. This CDR3 contains 16 residues.

This clone showed up just once. J is TRBJ2-3 and V is TRBV20-1; D not certain. V shed 3 bases and J shed 0 bases, with 13 bases lying between them. Germline loops: CDR1 DFQATT, CDR2 SNEGSKA (reference sequence). CDR3 length: 15 amino acids. The CDR3 region has the DNA TGCAGTGCTAGTCCGACTGGAAAGAGCACAGATACGCAGTATTTT. Protein sequence: CSASPTGKSTDTQYF.

The V gene is TRBV11-3, the J gene TRBJ2-2; tentative D call: TRBD2 (5 bases). CDR3 length: 16 amino acids. Germline values: CDR1 SGHNT, CDR2 YENEEA. The ends were cut back, 5 bases at V and 5 bases at J, with 18 bases in the middle. CDR3 sequence: CASSPSAGELTGELFF. CDR3 sequence (DNA): TGTGCCAGCAGCCCTTCGGCGGGTGAGCTGACCGGGGAGCTGTTTTTT.

This clone was detected only once. The chain employs TRBV3-1 (or the pseudogene TRBV3-2) and TRBJ1-1, with TRBD1 as a possible D gene (6 bases). The V gene's germline CDR1 is LGHDT and CDR2 YNNKEL (reference sequence). V lost 8 bases, J lost 5 bases, and 9 bases lay in between. The length of the CDR3 is 11 residues. As DNA, the CDR3 is TGTGCCAGCGGGAGGGGGACTGAAGCTTTCTTT. This sequence encodes CASGRGTEAFF.

This clone was detected only a few times. The chain is built from TRBV20-1 and TRBJ1-2, with D possibly being TRBD1 (5 bases). Trimming removed 5 bases from V and 4 bases from J, with 8 bases in between. The CDR3 consists of 11 residues. Looked up from germline, CDR1 is DFQATT and CDR2 is SNEGSKA (reference sequence). For the CDR3, the DNA is TGCAGTGCTGCCGACAGCTATGGCTACACCTTC. It yields the protein CSAADSYGYTF.

The chain has TRBV19 and TRBJ2-5; D is uncertain. CDR3 length: 15 residues. Per the germline V gene, CDR1 is LNHDA and CDR2 is SQIVND (reference sequence). V shed 3 bases and J shed 1 base, with 12 bases lying between them. The chain's CDR3 is CASSISIPTQETQYF. CDR3 nucleotides: TGTGCCAGTAGTATTTCTATCCCAACCCAAGAGACCCAGTACTTC.

This chain joins TRBV7-8 and TRBJ1-4, with a tentative D call TRBD1 (6 bases). Germline V gene sequence: CDR1 SGHVS, CDR2 FQNEAQ. The ends were cut back, 2 bases at V and 7 bases at J, with 20 bases in the middle. This CDR3 region has 17 residues. CDR3 in amino acids: CASSLLHLRGGPEKLFF. Written as DNA, the CDR3 is TGTGCCAGCAGCTTACTACACTTGAGGGGGGGGCCTGAAAAACTGTTTTTT.

The CDR3 DNA sequence: TGTGCCAGCAGTACCCACAAGACCCAGTACTTC. It yields the protein CASSTHKTQYF. The chain employs TRBV6-5 and TRBJ2-5; D gene ambiguous. The V end lost 5 bases, the J end lost 6 bases, and 7 bases lay between the germline ends. The CDR3 is 11 residues long. CDR1 MNHEY and CDR2 SVGAGI come from the germline V gene.

The J gene is TRBJ2-3, the V gene TRBV7-3; 10 bases align to TRBD2. The germline gives CDR1 SGHTA, CDR2 FQGTGA. The CDR3 extends over 13 amino acids. The ends lost 6 bases at V and 6 bases at J; junction bases unmatched: 3. The CDR3 coding sequence is TGTGCCAGCAGGTGGACTAGCGGTGATACGCAGTATTTT. It encodes CASRWTSGDTQYF.

The chain links TRBV6-5 to TRBJ1-2, with a possible D match to TRBD1 (5 bases). V was clipped by 0 bases and J by 8 bases, with 13 bases between them. The V gene's germline CDR1 is MNHEY and CDR2 SVGAGI. This CDR3 has 14 amino acids. The CDR3 DNA reads TGTGCCAGCAGTTACTCGTCGGGGGTCGACGGCTACACCTTC. Its protein product is CASSYSSGVDGYTF.

This clone was recorded once. The chain carries TRBV24-1 and TRBJ2-3; D gene uncertain. The CDR3 has 13 amino acids. Germline assignment: CDR1 KGHDR and CDR2 SFDVKD. Trimming shortened V by 4 bases and J by 2 bases, and 6 bases separated the two germline ends. The CDR3 region has the DNA TGTGCCACCAGTGAGCCTAACACAGATACGCAGTATTTT. Translated: CATSEPNTDTQYF.